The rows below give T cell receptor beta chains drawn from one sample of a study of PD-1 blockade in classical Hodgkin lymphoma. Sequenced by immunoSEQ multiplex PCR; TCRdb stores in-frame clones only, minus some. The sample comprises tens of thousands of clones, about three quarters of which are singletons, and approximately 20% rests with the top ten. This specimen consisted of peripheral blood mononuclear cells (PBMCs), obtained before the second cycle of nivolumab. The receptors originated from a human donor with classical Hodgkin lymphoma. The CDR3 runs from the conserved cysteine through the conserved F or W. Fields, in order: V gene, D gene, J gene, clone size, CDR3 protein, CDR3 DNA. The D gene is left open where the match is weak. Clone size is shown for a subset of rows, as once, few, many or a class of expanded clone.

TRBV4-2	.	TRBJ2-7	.	CASSPDRLNEQYF	TGTGCCAGCAGCCCGGATCGCCTGAACGAGCAGTACTTC
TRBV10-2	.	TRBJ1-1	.	CASSEAGFGRGNTEAFF	TGCGCCAGCAGTGAGGCGGGGTTTGGGCGGGGGAACACTGAAGCTTTCTTT
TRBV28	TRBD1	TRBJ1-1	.	CASRTGMNTEAFF	TGTGCCAGCAGGACAGGGATGAACACTGAAGCTTTCTTT
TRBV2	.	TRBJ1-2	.	CASSEGGQINYGYTF	TGTGCCAGCAGTGAAGGCGGGCAAATTAACTATGGCTACACCTTC
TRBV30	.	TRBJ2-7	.	CAWTPSTQGVHEQYF	TGTGCCTGGACCCCAAGTACCCAGGGTGTCCACGAGCAGTACTTC
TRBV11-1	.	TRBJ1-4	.	CASSPYPGQKLFF	TGTGCCAGCAGCCCTTATCCGGGCCAAAAACTGTTTTTT
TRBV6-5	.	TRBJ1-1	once	CASNRADTEAFF	TGTGCCAGCAATCGTGCGGACACTGAAGCTTTCTTT
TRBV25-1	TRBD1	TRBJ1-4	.	CATKGQLRF	TGTGCCACCAAGGGACAGCTACGTTTT
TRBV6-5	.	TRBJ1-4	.	CASRQGVANEKLFF	TGTGCCAGCAGACAGGGTGTAGCTAATGAAAAACTGTTTTTT
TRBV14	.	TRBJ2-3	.	CASSQARSRYTDTQYF	TGTGCCAGCAGCCAAGCCCGGTCCCGGTACACAGATACGCAGTATTTT
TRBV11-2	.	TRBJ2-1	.	CASSNWAAVEQFF	TGTGCCAGCAGCAACTGGGCCGCCGTGGAGCAGTTCTTC
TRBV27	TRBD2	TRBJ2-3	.	CASSLSGLAKDTQYF	TGTGCCAGCAGTCTGTCGGGACTAGCGAAAGATACGCAGTATTTT
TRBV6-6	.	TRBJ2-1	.	CASSYSRVLRHEQFF	TGTGCCAGCAGTTACTCGAGGGTTCTTAGGCATGAGCAGTTCTTC
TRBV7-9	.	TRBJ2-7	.	CASSHGGSSYEQYF	TGTGCCAGCAGCCATGGGGGGAGCTCCTACGAGCAGTACTTC
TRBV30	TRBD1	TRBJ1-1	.	CACPFSGQGFTEAFF	TGTGCCTGCCCCTTCTCGGGACAGGGTTTCACTGAAGCTTTCTTT
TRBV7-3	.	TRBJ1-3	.	CASSLSHASGNTIYF	TGTGCCAGCAGCTTATCTCACGCCTCTGGAAACACCATATATTTT
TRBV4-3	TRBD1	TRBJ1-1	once	CASSPGDSMNTEAFF	TGCGCCAGCAGCCCAGGGGACAGCATGAACACTGAAGCTTTCTTT
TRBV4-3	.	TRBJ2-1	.	CASSQVGLNEQFF	TGCGCCAGCAGCCAAGTTGGGCTCAATGAGCAGTTCTTC
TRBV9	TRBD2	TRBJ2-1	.	CASSGSGRSYNEQFF	TGTGCCAGCAGCGGTAGCGGGAGGTCTTACAATGAGCAGTTCTTC
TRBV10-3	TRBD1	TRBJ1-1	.	CAISGTGNTEAFF	TGTGCCATCAGTGGGACAGGGAACACTGAAGCTTTCTTT
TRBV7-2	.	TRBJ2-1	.	CASSSSGGLYNEQFF	TGTGCCAGCAGCTCCTCGGGGGGCTTATACAATGAGCAGTTCTTC
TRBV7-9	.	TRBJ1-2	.	CASSTGLINYGYTF	TGTGCCAGCAGCACGGGACTGATTAACTATGGCTACACCTTC
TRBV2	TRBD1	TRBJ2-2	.	CASSEVTRGFGELFF	TGTGCCAGCAGTGAAGTGACCAGGGGGTTCGGGGAGCTGTTTTTT
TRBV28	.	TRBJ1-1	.	CAITQQGGVEAFF	TGTGCCATCACACAACAGGGAGGAGTTGAAGCTTTCTTT
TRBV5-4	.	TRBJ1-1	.	CASSLARGSNTEAFF	TGTGCCAGCAGCTTGGCGAGGGGGTCGAACACTGAAGCTTTCTTT
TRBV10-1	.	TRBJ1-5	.	CASSENEAGNNQPQHF	TGCGCCAGCAGTGAGAACGAGGCAGGGAACAATCAGCCCCAGCATTTT
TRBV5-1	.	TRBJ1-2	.	CASSLTGTPASYTF	TGCGCCAGCAGCCTAACCGGGACACCTGCGAGCTACACCTTC
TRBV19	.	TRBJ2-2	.	CASSIELAAAGELFF	TGTGCCAGTAGTATAGAACTAGCAGCGGCCGGGGAGCTGTTTTTT
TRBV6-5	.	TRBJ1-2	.	CASSYVMGLGGYTF	TGTGCCAGCAGTTACGTGATGGGGCTGGGTGGCTACACCTTC
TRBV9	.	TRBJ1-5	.	CASSVGLGGNQPQHF	TGTGCCAGCAGCGTAGGCCTCGGGGGCAATCAGCCCCAGCATTTT
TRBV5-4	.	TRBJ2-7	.	CASSLGRYEQYF	TGTGCCAGCAGCTTAGGGCGGTACGAGCAGTACTTC
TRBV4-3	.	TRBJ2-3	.	CASSQDWSTDTQYF	TGCGCCAGCAGCCAAGATTGGAGCACAGATACGCAGTATTTT
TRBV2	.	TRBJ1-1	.	CASSDWGGEAFF	TGTGCCAGCAGTGATTGGGGGGGTGAAGCTTTCTTT
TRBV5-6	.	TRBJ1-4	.	CASSGATFNEKLFF	TGTGCCAGCTCCGGGGCCACCTTTAATGAAAAACTGTTTTTT
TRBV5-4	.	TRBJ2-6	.	CASSLVGANVLTF	TGTGCCAGCAGTCTTGTAGGGGCCAACGTCCTGACTTTC
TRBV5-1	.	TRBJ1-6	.	CASSSGSQGFYNSPLHF	TGCGCCAGCAGCTCGGGCTCTCAAGGGTTCTATAATTCACCCCTCCACTTT
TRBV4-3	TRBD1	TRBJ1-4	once	CASSQEWDREEKLFF	TGCGCCAGCAGCCAAGAATGGGACAGGGAAGAAAAACTGTTTTTT
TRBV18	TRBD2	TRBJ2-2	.	CASSPPNSGARNTGELFF	TGTGCCAGCTCACCTCCAAATAGCGGGGCTAGGAACACCGGGGAGCTGTTTTTT
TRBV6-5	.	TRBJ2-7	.	CASSASGSFYEQYF	TGTGCCAGCAGTGCTTCCGGGAGTTTTTACGAGCAGTACTTC
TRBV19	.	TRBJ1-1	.	CASSSPHRENTEAFF	TGTGCCAGTAGTTCCCCCCACCGGGAGAACACTGAAGCTTTCTTT
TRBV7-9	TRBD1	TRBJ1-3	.	CASSSGGSGNTIYF	TGTGCCAGCAGCTCAGGGGGCTCTGGAAACACCATATATTTT
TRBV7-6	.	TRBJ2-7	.	CASSLDASYEQYF	TGTGCCAGCAGCTTAGATGCCTCCTACGAGCAGTACTTC